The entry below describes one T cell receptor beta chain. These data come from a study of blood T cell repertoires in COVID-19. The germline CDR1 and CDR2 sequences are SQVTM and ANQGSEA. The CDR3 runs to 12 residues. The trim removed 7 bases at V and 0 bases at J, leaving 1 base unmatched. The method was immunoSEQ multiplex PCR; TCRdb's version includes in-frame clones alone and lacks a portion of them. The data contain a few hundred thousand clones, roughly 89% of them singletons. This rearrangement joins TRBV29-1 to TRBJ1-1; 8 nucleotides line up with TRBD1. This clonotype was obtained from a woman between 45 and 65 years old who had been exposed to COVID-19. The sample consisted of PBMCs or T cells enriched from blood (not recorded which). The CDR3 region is CSGGQVNTEAFF. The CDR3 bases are TGCAGCGGGGGACAGGTGAACACTGAAGCTTTCTTT.